This is a list of T cell receptor beta chains from one sample in a study of T cell repertoires in cytomegalovirus infection. TCRdb re-analysed the reads in MiXCR, keeping a single row per CDR3 protein. Among some 920,000 distinct CDR3 sequences listed, around 31% were seen once. No antigen has been identified for these receptors. Sequencing was performed on cultured CD8+ T cells from PBMCs, taken from culture after CMV antigen stimulation. These receptors originate from a human donor in good health (CMV status not recorded). Some clones in this sample may be carry-over from other donors' samples. The CDR3 runs from the conserved cysteine through the conserved F or W. Each record gives: D gene, CDR3 length, V gene, J gene, clone size, CDR3 protein, CDR3 DNA. A D gene is named only where the DNA matches it firmly. The size entry is marked missing in some rows and otherwise reads once, few, many or a size class.

D gene: -
CDR3 length: 13
V gene: TRBV4-1
J gene: TRBJ2-1
clone size: many
CDR3 protein: CASSQAPYNEQFF
CDR3 DNA: TGTGCCAGCAGTCAAGCACCCTACAATGAGCAGTTCTTC

D gene: -
CDR3 length: 16
V gene: TRBV27
J gene: TRBJ2-4
clone size: -
CDR3 protein: CASSLSSQLAKNIQYF
CDR3 DNA: TGTGCCAGCAGTTTATCGTCACAGCTAGCCAAAAACATTCAGTACTTC

D gene: -
CDR3 length: 13
V gene: TRBV12-3/TRBV12-4
J gene: TRBJ2-3
clone size: few
CDR3 protein: CASSISGTDTQYF
CDR3 DNA: TGTGCCAGCAGCATTTCGGGCACAGATACGCAGTATTTT

D gene: -
CDR3 length: 17
V gene: TRBV6-5
J gene: TRBJ2-6
clone size: -
CDR3 protein: CASSYSKSFYGANVLTF
CDR3 DNA: TGTGCCAGCAGTTACTCGAAGAGCTTCTATGGGGCCAACGTCCTGACTTTC

D gene: -
CDR3 length: 16
V gene: TRBV3-1
J gene: TRBJ1-4
clone size: few
CDR3 protein: CASRGAEGRTNEKLFF
CDR3 DNA: TGTGCCAGCAGGGGAGCTGAAGGGAGGACTAATGAAAAACTGTTTTTT

D gene: -
CDR3 length: 15
V gene: TRBV9
J gene: TRBJ2-7
clone size: -
CDR3 protein: CASSVTQAPTHEQYF
CDR3 DNA: TGTGCCAGCAGCGTAACCCAGGCTCCAACCCACGAGCAGTACTTC

D gene: -
CDR3 length: 14
V gene: TRBV7-9
J gene: TRBJ1-2
clone size: many
CDR3 protein: CASSLAGKNWSYTF
CDR3 DNA: TGTGCCAGCAGCTTAGCCGGGAAGAACTGGAGCTACACCTTC

D gene: -
CDR3 length: 15
V gene: TRBV12-3/TRBV12-4
J gene: TRBJ2-1
clone size: -
CDR3 protein: CASSFGGPSYNEQFF
CDR3 DNA: TGTGCCAGCAGTTTCGGGGGTCCCTCCTACAATGAGCAGTTCTTC

D gene: TRBD1
CDR3 length: 15
V gene: TRBV28
J gene: TRBJ2-3
clone size: -
CDR3 protein: CASSFGRGMTDTQYF
CDR3 DNA: TGTGCCAGCAGTTTTGGCAGGGGGATGACAGATACGCAGTATTTT

D gene: -
CDR3 length: 16
V gene: TRBV7-2
J gene: TRBJ1-4
clone size: -
CDR3 protein: CASSWLSEGQNEKLFF
CDR3 DNA: TGTGCCAGCAGCTGGTTATCAGAGGGGCAAAATGAAAAACTGTTTTTT

D gene: -
CDR3 length: 14
V gene: TRBV7-9
J gene: TRBJ2-7
clone size: -
CDR3 protein: CASSLERTVSEQYF
CDR3 DNA: TGTGCCAGCAGCTTAGAGAGGACGGTCTCCGAGCAGTACTTC

D gene: -
CDR3 length: 16
V gene: TRBV4-3
J gene: TRBJ2-5
clone size: few
CDR3 protein: CASSQDRGFSKETQYF
CDR3 DNA: TGCGCCAGCAGCCAAGACAGAGGGTTCTCTAAGGAGACCCAGTACTTC

D gene: -
CDR3 length: 15
V gene: TRBV3-1
J gene: TRBJ1-4
clone size: -
CDR3 protein: CASSQDEGFNEKLFF
CDR3 DNA: TGTGCCAGCAGCCAAGATGAAGGGTTTAATGAAAAACTGTTTTTT

D gene: -
CDR3 length: 15
V gene: TRBV7-9
J gene: TRBJ2-1
clone size: many
CDR3 protein: CASSLGGFPYNEQFF
CDR3 DNA: TGTGCCAGCAGCTTAGGAGGGTTTCCCTACAATGAGCAGTTCTTC

D gene: -
CDR3 length: 13
V gene: TRBV6-6
J gene: TRBJ1-1
clone size: -
CDR3 protein: CASSYSGAFEAFF
CDR3 DNA: TGTGCCAGCAGTTACTCGGGGGCGTTTGAAGCTTTCTTT

D gene: TRBD1
CDR3 length: 15
V gene: TRBV7-9
J gene: TRBJ1-2
clone size: many
CDR3 protein: CASSLVGQGADGYTF
CDR3 DNA: TGTGCCAGCAGCTTAGTAGGACAGGGAGCGGATGGCTACACCTTC

D gene: TRBD2
CDR3 length: 18
V gene: TRBV7-3
J gene: TRBJ2-3
clone size: few
CDR3 protein: CASSGGLAGGPRTDTQYF
CDR3 DNA: TGTGCCAGCAGCGGGGGACTAGCGGGGGGGCCAAGGACAGATACGCAGTATTTT

D gene: TRBD1
CDR3 length: 18
V gene: TRBV11-2
J gene: TRBJ1-1
clone size: -
CDR3 protein: CASSLEGWGGGAFTEAFF
CDR3 DNA: TGTGCCAGCAGCTTAGAGGGCTGGGGAGGGGGCGCATTTACTGAAGCTTTCTTT

D gene: TRBD2
CDR3 length: 15
V gene: TRBV12-3/TRBV12-4
J gene: TRBJ2-5
clone size: -
CDR3 protein: CASSPLAGGLGTQYF
CDR3 DNA: TGTGCCAGCAGCCCGCTAGCGGGGGGGCTTGGGACCCAGTACTTC

D gene: -
CDR3 length: 13
V gene: TRBV9
J gene: TRBJ2-1
clone size: -
CDR3 protein: CASSVGVSNEQFF
CDR3 DNA: TGTGCCAGCAGCGTAGGAGTCTCAAATGAGCAGTTCTTC

D gene: -
CDR3 length: 13
V gene: TRBV13
J gene: TRBJ2-2
clone size: -
CDR3 protein: CASRPTVTGELFF
CDR3 DNA: TGTGCCAGCAGGCCTACTGTTACCGGGGAGCTGTTTTTT

D gene: -
CDR3 length: 14
V gene: TRBV7-9
J gene: TRBJ2-3
clone size: few
CDR3 protein: CASSLKKSGVTQYF
CDR3 DNA: TGTGCCAGCAGCCTAAAAAAATCAGGGGTAACGCAGTATTTT

D gene: TRBD2
CDR3 length: 15
V gene: TRBV6-2/TRBV6-3
J gene: TRBJ2-7
clone size: -
CDR3 protein: CASCLAGGYSYEQYF
CDR3 DNA: TGTGCCAGTTGCCTAGCGGGGGGCTATTCCTACGAGCAGTACTTC

D gene: -
CDR3 length: 16
V gene: TRBV10-3
J gene: TRBJ2-3
clone size: -
CDR3 protein: CAISESHRYKEDTQYF
CDR3 DNA: TGTGCCATCAGTGAGTCCCACAGGTACAAAGAAGATACGCAGTATTTT

D gene: TRBD1
CDR3 length: 20
V gene: TRBV12-3/TRBV12-4
J gene: TRBJ1-1
clone size: -
CDR3 protein: CASSALDLNRPGQMNTEAFF
CDR3 DNA: TGTGCCAGCAGTGCCCTGGACCTAAACCGTCCGGGACAGATGAACACTGAAGCTTTCTTT

D gene: -
CDR3 length: 17
V gene: TRBV2
J gene: TRBJ2-5
clone size: once
CDR3 protein: CASSEALLGRSQETQYF
CDR3 DNA: TGTGCCAGCAGTGAAGCGCTTTTAGGCAGGAGTCAAGAGACCCAGTACTTC